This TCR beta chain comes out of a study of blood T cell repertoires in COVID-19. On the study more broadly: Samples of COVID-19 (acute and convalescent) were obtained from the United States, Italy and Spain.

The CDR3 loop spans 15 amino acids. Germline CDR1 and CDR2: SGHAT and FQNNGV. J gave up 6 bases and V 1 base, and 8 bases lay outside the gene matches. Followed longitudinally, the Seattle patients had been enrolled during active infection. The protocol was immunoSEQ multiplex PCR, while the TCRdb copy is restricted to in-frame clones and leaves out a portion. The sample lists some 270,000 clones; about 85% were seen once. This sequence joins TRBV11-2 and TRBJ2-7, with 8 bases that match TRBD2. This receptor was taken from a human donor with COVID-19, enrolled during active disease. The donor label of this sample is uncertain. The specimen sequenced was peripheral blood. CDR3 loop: CASSLGALAGFEQYF. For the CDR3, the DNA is TGTGCCAGCAGCTTAGGGGCCCTAGCGGGCTTCGAGCAGTACTTC. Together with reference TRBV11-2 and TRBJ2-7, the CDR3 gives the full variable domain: EAGVAQSPRYKIIEKRQSVAFWCNPISGHATLYWYQQILGQGPKLLIQFQNNGVVDDSQLPKDRFSAERLKGVDSTLKIQPAKLEDSAVYLCASSLGALAGFEQYFGPGTRLTVT.